This T cell receptor beta chain was recovered during a study of blood T cell repertoires in COVID-19. Study-level information: Material from acute and convalescent COVID-19 was sourced from the United States, Italy and Spain.

Method: immunoSEQ multiplex PCR; TCRdb's copy keeps in-frame clones and lacks some. Of over 150,000 clones in the sample, around four fifths are singletons; the top ten hold 17%. This clone was seen only a few times. The CDR3 is 15 amino acids. With 5 bases clipped from V and 5 bases from J, the junction kept 10 bases outside the gene matches. Germline assignment: CDR1 LGHNT and CDR2 FRNRAP. The chain links TRBV12-5 to TRBJ2-7, with TRBD1 matching 9 bases. The specimen sequenced was PBMCs or T cells enriched from blood (not recorded which). The sequence derives from a woman between 50 and 59 years old who had recovered from COVID-19. The CDR3 DNA follows: TGTGCTAGTGGTCCCGGGACAGGGTTCGGGGACGAGCAGTACTTC. This sequence encodes CASGPGTGFGDEQYF.